The 4 T cell receptor beta chains reported below all come from one sample, sequenced in a study of cytomegalovirus exposure and HLA in healthy donors (dated by TCRdb to between 2016 and 2019). Libraries came from the immunoSEQ multiplex PCR assay. For the multiplex PCR, a mixture combining 60 forward primers for TCR Vbeta segments and 13 reverse primers for TCR Jbeta segments was used. Imported from immuneACCESS, the table was reduced by TCRdb to in-frame sequences with V and J called. These copies leave out some clones; in studies compared against another copy, an unresolved V gene accounts for under half, and the cause of the remainder is not known. The sample table contains 130,000 to 150,000 clones; only one count was recorded for over 70% of them. The ten largest clones take up about 6.5% of the sample. The sequenced sample was PBMCs. The receptors were gathered from a man aged 35-49 years in good health and CMV-seropositive.

This clone showed up just a few times. The V gene is TRBV7-9, the J gene TRBJ1-4, with 8 bases that match TRBD1. The junction had 13 bases not matched to a gene; V was cut back by 4 bases and J by 0 bases. Looked up from germline, CDR1 is SEHNR and CDR2 is FQNEAQ (reference sequence). CDR3 size: 19 residues. CDR3 coding DNA: TGTGCCAGCAGCTCCCGGGACAGGATTCTAGGGGCAACTAATGAAAAACTGTTTTTT. It translates to CASSSRDRILGATNEKLFF.

This chain connects TRBV11-2 to TRBJ2-5, with TRBD2 matching 11 bases. The J call could be wrong; TRBJ2-7 is a better fit for the DNA end. This CDR3 spans 16 amino acids. Germline V gene data show CDR1 as SGHAT and CDR2 as FQNNGV. CDR3 amino acids: CASSLELAGGSYEQYF. The CDR3 DNA reads TGTGCCAGCAGCTTAGAGCTAGCGGGAGGTTCCTACGAGCAGTACTTC.

The J gene is TRBJ1-3, the V gene TRBV19; TRBD1 matches 7 bases. Losses at the gene ends were 6 bases for V and 0 bases for J; bases not matched to a gene: 5. This CDR3 spans 15 amino acids. CDR1 is LNHDA and CDR2 is SQIVND in the germline V gene (reference sequence). The CDR3 sequence is CASRRGQVSGNTIYF. The CDR3 DNA reads TGTGCCAGTAGGAGGGGGCAGGTCTCTGGAAACACCATATATTTT.

Regarding this clone: One end of the junction fails to match germline, which may point to a read error. This CDR3 reads CASSVFGTPGPALVF. In DNA form, the CDR3 reads TGTGCCAGCAGCGTCTTCGGGACACCGGGACCCGCCCTTGTTTTC. The chain combines TRBV9 with TRBJ2-7, with D possibly TRBD1 on 6 matching bases. Germline V gene sequence: CDR1 SGDLS, CDR2 YYNGEE. The CDR3 totals 15 residues.